This TCR beta chain was sequenced during a study of identical twins. Study-level points and caveats: Within beta out-of-frame sequences, the excess sharing observed between twins was weaker. An excess of low generation probability was shown by twin-shared out-of-frame alpha sequences. It was cross-sectional statistical analysis, not following the same donors, that the conclusions relied on.

A universal primer site arose from template switching, and cDNA bore unique molecular identifiers. A single record per CDR3 protein comes from TCRdb applying MiXCR to the 5' RACE reads. The sample shows roughly 1,500,000 distinct CDR3 sequences, around 33% of them seen only once. This CDR3 contains 13 residues. The germline gives CDR1 DFQATT, CDR2 SNEGSKA (reference sequence). Note on this clonotype: Its antigen is unidentified. A read error may produce the germline difference seen at one junction end.

Sequences were obtained from cord blood. The chain couples TRBV20-1 to TRBJ2-1, with D perhaps TRBD1 or TRBD2 (6 bases each). This receptor was obtained from a newborn girl in good health. This chain's CDR3 is CSASGGSYNELFF. Here the CDR3 DNA reads TGCAGTGCTAGCGGGGGCTCCTACAATGAGCTGTTCTTC.